The 28 T cell receptor beta chains below all came from one sample that was sequenced in a study. Cells sorted as Tregs were CD4+, CD25+ and CD127-/low. Via MiXCR, TCRdb re-called the 5' RACE reads, giving one row per CDR3 protein. The data hold about 57,000 distinct CDR3 sequences, with about 28% observed a single time. The specimen was tumor-infiltrating Tregs sorted from the breast tumor. These receptors came from a female donor with breast cancer.

V gene TRBV7-6 combines with J gene TRBJ1-2; D is ambiguous. Per germline, CDR1 SGHVS and CDR2 FNYEAQ. Between the trimmed V and J ends, which lost 7 bases and 6 bases, there was a span of 21 bases. The CDR3 spans 15 residues. CDR3 residues: CASKHPVPRDDGYTF. Here the CDR3 DNA reads TGTGCCAGCAAGCATCCTGTGCCGCGTGATGATGGCTACACCTTC.

The chain recombines TRBV12-3 or TRBV12-4 with TRBJ1-1; D remains ambiguous. Trimming cost V 4 bases and J 7 bases, with 13 bases left between them. This CDR3 is built from 13 residues. CDR3 nucleotide sequence: TGTGCCAGCAGTTCAACGATGAACCGTGAAGCTTTCTTT. Translated: CASSSTMNREAFF.

This clonotype turned up a few times. CDR3: CASSRRLNQPQHF. The CDR3 coding sequence is TGTGCCAGCAGCCGGAGACTTAATCAGCCCCAGCATTTT. The chain has TRBV7-2 and TRBJ1-5; D gene unclear. The V end was cut by 5 bases, the J end by 4 bases, with 9 bases between. Germline V gene sequence: CDR1 SGHTA, CDR2 FQGNSA. CDR3 length: 13 amino acids.

The chain combines TRBV9 with TRBJ2-3; D tentatively reads TRBD1 or TRBD2 (5 bases each). CDR3 length: 16 residues. V was pared by 3 bases and J by 0 bases, with 14 bases between. Per the germline V gene, CDR1 is SGDLS and CDR2 is YYNGEE. CDR3 region: CASSASGTASTDTQYF. The CDR3 coding sequence is TGTGCCAGCAGCGCGTCCGGGACGGCTAGCACAGATACGCAGTATTTT.

This clonotype was picked up many times. V and J are TRBV30 and TRBJ2-5; D is perhaps TRBD1 (5 bases). Germline CDR1 GTSNPN, CDR2 SVGIG (reference sequence). V was trimmed by 3 bases and J by 7 bases, leaving 12 bases between them. The CDR3 loop spans 12 amino acids. This CDR3 reads CAWRDQRGTQYF. CDR3 in DNA: TGTGCCTGGAGAGACCAAAGGGGGACCCAGTACTTC.

This chain uses TRBV20-1 with TRBJ1-2; 12 bases fit TRBD1. CDR3 size: 15 residues. Germline CDR1 DFQATT, CDR2 SNEGSKA (reference sequence). The J segment lost 5 bases and the V segment lost 1 base, leaving 5 bases of the junction unmatched. The CDR3 bases are TGCAGTGCTAGAGGGGACAGGGGGCGACAGTATGGCTACACCTTC. Translating it yields CSARGDRGRQYGYTF.

This clonotype was counted only a few times. Written as DNA, the CDR3 is TGTGCCAGCAGCCCCCGGACTAGCCCCTACGAGCAGTACTTC. Its translation: CASSPRTSPYEQYF. This sequence joins TRBV7-9 and TRBJ2-7, with 8 bases matching TRBD2. Germline V gene data show CDR1 as SEHNR and CDR2 as FQNEAQ (reference sequence). The CDR3 is made up of 14 amino acids. J lost 2 bases, V lost 5 bases, and 5 bases had no gene match.

This clonotype came up a few times. V gene TRBV9 combines with J gene TRBJ2-1; TRBD1 is a possible D gene (6 bases). The V end lost 3 bases, the J end lost 3 bases, and 16 bases lay between the germline ends. Per the germline V gene, CDR1 is SGDLS and CDR2 is YYNGEE. This CDR3 comprises 16 residues. Here the CDR3 reads CASSASTGYHYNEQFF. CDR3 nucleotides: TGTGCCAGCAGCGCCTCTACAGGGTACCACTACAATGAGCAGTTCTTC. Using reference TRBV9 and TRBJ2-1 for the parts outside the CDR3, the full variable domain is DSGVTQTPKHLITATGQRVTLRCSPRSGDLSVYWYQQSLDQGLQFLIQYYNGEERAKGNILERFSAQQFPDLHSELNLSSLELGDSALYFCASSASTGYHYNEQFFGPGTRLTVL.

With respect to this clonotype: It may be a read error: a sequence one base away is much more abundant. The chain employs TRBV7-9 and TRBJ2-5; D is perhaps TRBD2 (6 bases). V shed 7 bases and J shed 2 bases, with 11 bases lying between them. The CDR3 consists of 13 residues. Per the germline V gene, CDR1 is SEHNR and CDR2 is FQNEAQ (reference sequence). The CDR3 bases are TGTGCCAGCAACCCACTAGCTCAAGAGACCCAGTACTTC. It specifies CASNPLAQETQYF.

The gene calls are TRBV20-1 and TRBJ2-3; 8 bases align to TRBD2. Germline V gene sequence: CDR1 DFQATT, CDR2 SNEGSKA (reference sequence). The CDR3 length is 17 residues. V was clipped by 2 bases and J by 4 bases; unmatched bases: 14. The CDR3 reads CSARLSGTLDRPDTQYF. The CDR3 coding sequence is TGCAGTGCTAGACTTAGCGGGACCCTCGATCGACCAGATACGCAGTATTTT.

A word on this clonotype: A read error is possible here, since a much larger clone lies one base away. This sequence joins TRBV20-1 and TRBJ1-6; D possibly corresponds to TRBD1 (5 bases). CDR1 is DFQATT, CDR2 SNEGSKA, per germline (reference sequence). The V end lost 8 bases, the J end lost 3 bases, and 17 bases lay between the germline ends. This CDR3 region has 15 residues. This CDR3 is CSTTKGTNYNSPLHF. The CDR3 coding sequence is TGCAGTACGACCAAGGGGACCAACTATAATTCACCCCTCCACTTT.

V is TRBV6-6 and J is TRBJ1-2; D is ambiguous. Germline assignment: CDR1 MNHNY and CDR2 SVGAGI (reference sequence). The CDR3 covers 12 residues. Trimming cost V 2 bases and J 6 bases, with 7 bases left between them. This chain's CDR3 is CASSYDRDGYTF. DNA for the CDR3: TGTGCCAGCAGTTACGATAGGGATGGCTACACCTTC.

The chain joins TRBV28 to TRBJ2-7, with 9 nucleotides matching TRBD1. Per the germline V gene, CDR1 is MDHEN and CDR2 is SYDVKM. Trimming at V came to 8 bases and at J to 2 bases, leaving 4 bases not matched to a gene. The CDR3 is made up of 13 amino acids. CDR3 amino acids: CASATGGAYEQYF. The CDR3 nucleotides read TGTGCCAGCGCTACAGGGGGCGCCTACGAGCAGTACTTC.

This chain connects TRBV5-1 to TRBJ1-4; D ambiguous. This CDR3 region has 14 residues. Germline V gene data show CDR1 as SGHRS and CDR2 as YFSETQ. Trimming cost V 6 bases and J 0 bases, with 9 bases left between them. Here the CDR3 reads CASTTSATNEKLFF. In DNA form, the CDR3 reads TGCGCCAGCACCACATCTGCAACTAATGAAAAACTGTTTTTT.

The chain couples TRBV3-1 to TRBJ2-7; a possible D gene is TRBD2 (5 bases). CDR1 and CDR2 (germline): LGHDT, YNNKEL (reference sequence). CDR3 length: 16 residues. The ends were cut back, 1 base at V and 4 bases at J, with 17 bases in the middle. The CDR3 sequence is CASSQGLASNSYEQYF. The CDR3 DNA is TGTGCCAGCAGCCAAGGCCTAGCCAGTAACTCTTACGAGCAGTACTTC.

This clonotype was seen repeatedly, ten times or more. The rearrangement uses TRBV10-3 and TRBJ2-5; perhaps TRBD1 as D (5 bases). The length of the CDR3 is 15 residues. The germline V and J ends were trimmed by 4 bases and 1 base, with 13 bases remaining between them. From germline, CDR1 is ENHRY and CDR2 SYGVKD. The CDR3 spells CAISGGSSPQETQYF. CDR3 coding DNA: TGTGCCATCAGTGGGGGCAGCTCCCCCCAAGAGACCCAGTACTTC.

This clonotype has a handful of counts. This chain links TRBV6-5 with TRBJ2-1, with D possibly TRBD1 on 6 matching bases. Germline V gene data show CDR1 as MNHEY and CDR2 as SVGAGI. Trimming cost V 4 bases and J 8 bases, with 12 bases left between them. The CDR3 has 13 residues. CDR3 amino acids: CASSLMGAHEQFF. The DNA of the CDR3 is TGTGCCAGCAGTTTGATGGGGGCACATGAGCAGTTCTTC.

This clonotype showed up just a few times. This chain joins TRBV11-3 and TRBJ1-1, with TRBD1 matching 10 bases. The CDR3 contains 14 residues. The junction had 4 bases not matched to a gene; V was cut back by 4 bases and J by 5 bases. The germline gives CDR1 SGHNT, CDR2 YENEEA. Here the CDR3 reads CASSSGQGETEAFF. In DNA form, the CDR3 reads TGTGCCAGCAGCTCCGGACAGGGGGAAACTGAAGCTTTCTTT.

For this clonotype: A junction end diverges from the germline sequence, so it may reflect a read error. The V gene is TRBV5-1, the J gene TRBJ1-2; 11 bases agree with TRBD1. The CDR3 runs 14 residues. Germline assignment: CDR1 SGHRS and CDR2 YFSETQ. The chain's CDR3 is CTSSSQGQGEGYTF. The CDR3 DNA follows: TGCACCAGCAGCTCCCAGGGACAGGGGGAAGGCTACACCTTC.

Comment on this clonotype: This clone may be a read error of a much larger clone one base away. The conserved closing phenylalanine or tryptophan is absent in this CDR3, likely reflecting a read error. The rearrangement uses TRBV20-1 and TRBJ1-1; 9 nucleotides agree with TRBD1. Trimming cost V 7 bases and J 10 bases; bases outside gene matches: 10. This CDR3 region has 12 residues. Germline assignment: CDR1 DFQATT and CDR2 SNEGSKA (reference sequence). The CDR3 spells CSVDRQGVVAFL. The CDR3 coding sequence is TGCAGTGTCGATAGACAGGGGGTGGTAGCTTTCCTT.

This rearrangement joins TRBV27 to TRBJ2-1, with D maybe TRBD2 (5 bases). V lost 4 bases to trimming and J lost 9 bases, with 7 bases between them. CDR1 and CDR2 from the germline V gene are MNHEY and SMNVEV (reference sequence). The CDR3 length is 11 residues. The CDR3 bases are TGTGCCAGCAGTTCCGAGGGTGAGCAGTTCTTC. It yields the protein CASSSEGEQFF.

As concerns this clonotype: A read error may be the cause here, since a much bigger clone is one base away. V gene TRBV6-6 combines with J gene TRBJ2-5; D gene uncertain. The CDR3 runs 13 residues. Germline CDR1 MNHNY, CDR2 SVGAGI (reference sequence). This CDR3 reads CASRYISTETQYF. The CDR3 coding sequence is TGTGCCAGCCGTTACATTTCGACGGAGACCCAGTACTTC.

Worth noting for this clonotype: This clone may be a read error of a much larger clone one base away. The chain couples TRBV12-3 or TRBV12-4 to TRBJ2-5, with D unclear. CDR3 length equals 15 residues. V shed 4 bases and J shed 3 bases, with 15 bases lying between them. In DNA form, the CDR3 reads TGTGCCAGCAGTTCCACGGGCTTGTCTGAAGAGACCCAGTACTTC. Residues: CASSSTGLSEETQYF.

In its sample, this clonotype was seen a few times. The gene calls are TRBV12-3 or TRBV12-4 and TRBJ1-2; D might be TRBD1 (6 bases). The CDR3 covers 15 residues. V was trimmed by 7 bases and J by 8 bases, leaving 23 bases between them. This CDR3 is CASTVSGQTPGGYTF. The CDR3 coding sequence is TGTGCCAGCACCGTTTCAGGACAGACCCCTGGAGGCTACACCTTC.

Turning to this clonotype: Compared with germline, one end of the junction differs, possibly owing to a read error. This rearrangement joins TRBV7-2 to TRBJ2-2; D unresolved. The CDR3 has 15 residues. Germline-derived CDR1 and CDR2 are SGHTA and FQGNSA. In DNA, the CDR3 is TGTGCCAGCGGCTTAGAGGTGGGATCCCCCGGGGAGCTGTTTTTT. Translation gives CASGLEVGSPGELFF.

The sample holds many counts of this clonotype. The chain employs TRBV7-2 and TRBJ2-7, with 7 positions matching TRBD2. The CDR3 spans 16 residues. The V segment lost 0 bases and the J segment 3 bases; nucleotides outside the gene matches: 8. The germline gives CDR1 SGHTA, CDR2 FQGNSA. The CDR3 loop is CASSLAGGTQSYEQYF. The CDR3 DNA reads as TGTGCCAGCAGCTTAGCGGGGGGGACTCAAAGCTACGAGCAGTACTTC.

This clonotype appeared a few times. The chain employs TRBV12-3 or TRBV12-4 and TRBJ1-3; D possibly corresponds to TRBD1 (6 bases). Trimming stripped 6 bases from V and 2 bases from J, with 11 bases between. The CDR3 is 14 amino acids. CDR3 residues: CASRQWDTGNTIYF. CDR3 sequence (DNA): TGTGCCAGCAGACAGTGGGACACTGGAAACACCATATATTTT.

J is TRBJ2-3 and V is TRBV5-1; D perhaps matches TRBD1 (7 bases). Per germline, CDR1 SGHRS and CDR2 YFSETQ. This CDR3 is built from 14 residues. The V and J ends lost 4 bases and 6 bases respectively, with 15 bases between them. This CDR3 is CASSRTGAGDTQYF. As DNA, the CDR3 is TGCGCCAGCAGCAGAACAGGGGCGGGGGATACGCAGTATTTT.